Presented here are 4 T cell receptor beta chains from one specimen sequenced in a study of cytomegalovirus exposure and HLA in healthy donors. TCRdb keeps only in-frame clones here, not all; method: immunoSEQ multiplex PCR. There are roughly 150,000 clones in the sample; about 96% occur only once, and under 0.9% lies in the top ten. Sequences were obtained from PBMCs. The receptor set was obtained from a woman aged 18-30 years in good health and CMV-seronegative.

V and J are TRBV19 and TRBJ1-4; 7 bases fit TRBD1. After removal of 6 bases from V and 8 bases from J, the junction contained 3 bases not matched to a gene. CDR3 length equals 12 residues. Germline V lookup: CDR1 LNHDA, CDR2 SQIVND (reference sequence). The CDR3: CASRPGGEKLFF. The CDR3 DNA reads TGTGCCAGTAGGCCAGGGGGGGAAAAACTGTTTTTT.

The rearrangement links TRBV5-1 to TRBJ1-1; 9 bases are a match to TRBD1. J was trimmed by 11 bases and V by 0 bases; bases with no gene match: 8. The CDR3 spans 14 residues. CDR1 is SGHRS, CDR2 YFSETQ, per germline. The CDR3 DNA follows: TGCGCCAGCAGCTTGGAGTTTGGACAGGGGTGGGCTTTCTTT. Protein product: CASSLEFGQGWAFF.

V gene TRBV10-3 combines with J gene TRBJ2-5, with no clear D. Germline CDR1 and CDR2: ENHRY and SYGVKD. V was cut by 4 bases and J by 7 bases, with 7 bases left in between. This CDR3 comprises 11 residues. The CDR3 loop reads CAISGAGTQYF. CDR3 nucleotide sequence: TGTGCCATCAGTGGAGCAGGGACCCAGTACTTC.

The rearrangement uses TRBV6-1 and TRBJ1-2; D gene unclear. Germline values: CDR1 MNHNS, CDR2 SASEGT. The CDR3 spans 13 residues. V lost 9 bases and J 2 bases, leaving 13 bases between the germline ends. CDR3 residues: CASHIDFNYGYTF. CDR3 nucleotides: TGTGCCAGTCACATAGACTTCAACTATGGCTACACCTTC.